This is a list of T cell receptor beta chains from one sample in a study of T cell clusters in autoimmune cytopenias. TCRdb processed the multiplex PCR reads again and assigns one entry to each CDR3 protein, with no DNA. The sample's table shows about 5,000 distinct CDR3 sequences. The sequenced material came from peripheral blood. The origin of the receptors is a human donor with an autoimmune cytopenia or autoimmune hepatitis (not recorded which). The CDR3 runs from the conserved cysteine through the conserved F or W. The order of the fields is J gene, V gene, clone size, CDR3 protein. Clone size is stated in some rows and not others, as once, few, many or a class when expanded.

>TRBJ2-7|TRBV5-1|.
CASSLLAGNVYEQYF
>TRBJ1-5|TRBV24-1|.
CATSDGRSGSNQPQHF
>TRBJ2-2|TRBV6-5|medium-sized
CASSYSSTQTNTGELFF
>TRBJ2-6|TRBV20-1|.
CSARVTGARTGSGANVLTF
>TRBJ1-5|TRBV30|medium-sized
CAWSDKGAYPQHF
>TRBJ1-4|TRBV27|medium-sized
CASSFGGTGNEKLFF
>TRBJ1-6|TRBV6-1|.
CASSLEGPPDSPLHF
>TRBJ1-2|TRBV5-6|.
CASRPGTGNYGYTF
>TRBJ1-1|TRBV12-3/TRBV12-4|.
CASSPDGGRLEAFF
>TRBJ2-2|TRBV5-4|medium-sized
CASSLELAGLTGELFF
>TRBJ1-5|TRBV6-1|.
CASTGAGNQPQHF
>TRBJ2-5|TRBV6-6|.
CASSYSQERGSETQYF
>TRBJ1-3|TRBV5-5|.
CASSLAPGRRGNTIYF
>TRBJ2-1|TRBV19|.
CASRDRGRYNEQFF
>TRBJ1-1|TRBV29-1|medium-sized
CSGQDRQGLFFTEAFF
>TRBJ2-6|TRBV6-5|.
CASSSRTGSVTGANVLTF
>TRBJ2-5|TRBV5-4|medium-sized
CASSSQGALETQYF